Listed below are T cell receptor beta chains from one sample, sequenced in a study of pediatric ulcerative colitis. Clones were read by immunoSEQ multiplex PCR, and TCRdb kept only the in-frame ones, dropping some. The sample contains 60,000 or so clones, 70% to 85% of which appear only once. The material sequenced was blood. The receptors stem from a boy aged 5 to 17 with moderate ulcerative colitis. Both conserved end residues are part of each CDR3. The D gene is left open where the match is weak. Clone size, where shown, is once, few, many, or a class for clones that have expanded.

v_gene	abundance	d_gene	j_gene	CDR3nt	CDR3aa
TRBV5-1	few	NA	TRBJ1-6	TGCGCCAGCAGCTTGGCCAGGGTCCAGAATTCACCCCTCCACTTT	CASSLARVQNSPLHF
TRBV7-8	NA	NA	TRBJ2-1	TGTGCCAGCAGCTTAGATTCGAGTCGGGAAAACGAGCAGTTCTTC	CASSLDSSRENEQFF
TRBV29-1	NA	TRBD2	TRBJ2-1	TGCAGCGTTGCCTGGCGCGGGAGGGTTGTAGAGGAGCAGTTCTTC	CSVAWRGRVVEEQFF
TRBV5-4	NA	NA	TRBJ2-5	TGTGCCAGCAGCTTGGACAGGGTAGGGAGAGAGACCCAGTACTTC	CASSLDRVGRETQYF
TRBV19	few	NA	TRBJ1-1	TGTGCCAGTAGTAGGATGGCAGTTAACACTGAAGCTTTCTTT	CASSRMAVNTEAFF
TRBV27	NA	NA	TRBJ1-2	TGTGCCAGCAGTTTTACGGGGGTGGGAGGCTACACCTTC	CASSFTGVGGYTF
TRBV27	once	NA	TRBJ1-5	TGTGCCAGCAGTGACAGACCCCGACAGCCCCAGCATTTT	CASSDRPRQPQHF
TRBV6-1	NA	TRBD2	TRBJ2-4	TGTGCCAGCAGTGAATTAGCGGGGGGTCGAACCAAAAACATTCAGTACTTC	CASSELAGGRTKNIQYF
TRBV5-6	NA	TRBD2	TRBJ2-1	TGTGCCAGCAGCTTGGTAGCGGGGTCGTATGAGCAGTTCTTC	CASSLVAGSYEQFF
TRBV9	NA	TRBD1	TRBJ2-2	TGTGCCAGCAGCTCCTGGGGGACAGGGGTCACCGGGGAGCTGTTTTTT	CASSSWGTGVTGELFF
TRBV11-2	NA	TRBD2	TRBJ2-1	TGTGCCAGCAGCTTGGGACTAGCGGGGTACAATGAGCAGTTCTTC	CASSLGLAGYNEQFF
TRBV25-1	NA	TRBD2	TRBJ2-3	TGTGCCAGCAGTGGATATAGCGGGAGAGAGGCAGATACGCAGTATTTT	CASSGYSGREADTQYF
TRBV18	few	NA	TRBJ1-1	TGTGCCAGCTCATTACGAACGGTAGACACTGAAGCTTTCTTT	CASSLRTVDTEAFF
TRBV18	NA	NA	TRBJ1-3	TGTGCCAGCTCACCACTGGAGGTCTCTGGAAACACCATATATTTT	CASSPLEVSGNTIYF
TRBV10-3	NA	NA	TRBJ1-2	TGTGCCATCACCAGGGAAGGGTTCTATGGCTACACCTTC	CAITREGFYGYTF
TRBV30	NA	NA	TRBJ2-1	TGTGCCTGGAAATCGATAGCGGCGGAGTTCTTC	CAWKSIAAEFF
TRBV4-1	NA	NA	TRBJ1-4	TGCGCCAGCAGCCTTGCCTACAGGGCAACTAATGAAAAACTGTTTTTT	CASSLAYRATNEKLFF
TRBV5-1	NA	TRBD2	TRBJ2-3	TGCGCCAGCAGTCAGGGACTAGCGGGATTAGATACGCAGTATTTT	CASSQGLAGLDTQYF
TRBV6-4	NA	NA	TRBJ1-6	TGTGCCAGCAGTGAGGAGGGTAACAATTCACCCCTCCACTTT	CASSEEGNNSPLHF
TRBV2	NA	NA	TRBJ1-2	TGTGCCAGCAGTGTCAGTTCCTATGGCTACACCTTC	CASSVSSYGYTF
TRBV12-5	NA	NA	TRBJ2-7	TGTGCTAGTGGTTTGGTATATGGTAAGGAAAACGAGCAGTACTTC	CASGLVYGKENEQYF
TRBV11-3	NA	NA	TRBJ1-1	TGTGCCAGCAGCCCGGGACGGGGAATGAGGGCTGAAGCTTTCTTT	CASSPGRGMRAEAFF
TRBV18	NA	NA	TRBJ1-3	TGTGCCAGCTCCCCAAATGGAAACACCATATATTTT	CASSPNGNTIYF
TRBV4-1	NA	NA	TRBJ2-7	TGCGCCAGCAGCCAAGTACTTTCGCGCCCACCCTCCTACGAGCAGTACTTC	CASSQVLSRPPSYEQYF